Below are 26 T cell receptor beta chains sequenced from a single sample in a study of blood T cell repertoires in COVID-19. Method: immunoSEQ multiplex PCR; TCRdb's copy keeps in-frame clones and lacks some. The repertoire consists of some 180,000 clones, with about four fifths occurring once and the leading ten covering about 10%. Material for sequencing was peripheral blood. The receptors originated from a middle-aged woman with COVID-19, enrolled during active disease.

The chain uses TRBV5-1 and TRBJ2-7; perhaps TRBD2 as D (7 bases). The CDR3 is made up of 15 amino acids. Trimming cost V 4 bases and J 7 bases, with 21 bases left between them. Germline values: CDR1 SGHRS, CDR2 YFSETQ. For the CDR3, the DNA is TGCGCCAGCAGCGTGGGGGGGCTTGATCGGCGGGAGCAGTACTTC. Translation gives CASSVGGLDRREQYF.

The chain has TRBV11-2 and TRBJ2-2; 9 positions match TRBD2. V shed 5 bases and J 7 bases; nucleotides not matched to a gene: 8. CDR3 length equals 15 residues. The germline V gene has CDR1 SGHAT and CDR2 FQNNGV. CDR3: CASSPLAGVFGELFF. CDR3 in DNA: TGTGCCAGCAGCCCCTTAGCGGGAGTTTTCGGGGAGCTGTTTTTT.

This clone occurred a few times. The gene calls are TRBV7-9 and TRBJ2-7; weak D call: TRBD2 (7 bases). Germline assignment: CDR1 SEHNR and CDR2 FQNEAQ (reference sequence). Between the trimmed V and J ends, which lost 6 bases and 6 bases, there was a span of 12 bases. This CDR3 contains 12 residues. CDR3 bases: TGTGCCAGCAGTGCGGGGGCTGGCGAGCAGTACGTC. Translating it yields CASSAGAGEQYV.

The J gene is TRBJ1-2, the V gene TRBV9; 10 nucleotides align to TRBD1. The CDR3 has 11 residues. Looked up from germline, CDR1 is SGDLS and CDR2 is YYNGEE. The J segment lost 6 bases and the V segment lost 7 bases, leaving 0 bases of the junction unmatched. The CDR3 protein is CASGTGDGYTF. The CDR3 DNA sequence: TGTGCCAGCGGGACAGGGGATGGCTACACCTTC.

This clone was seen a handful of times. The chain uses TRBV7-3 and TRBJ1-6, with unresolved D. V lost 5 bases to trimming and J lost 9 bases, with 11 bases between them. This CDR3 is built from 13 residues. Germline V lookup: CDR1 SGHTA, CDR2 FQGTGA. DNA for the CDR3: TGTGCCAGCAGCCTGAACTTTGGTTCACCCCTCCACTTT. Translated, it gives CASSLNFGSPLHF.

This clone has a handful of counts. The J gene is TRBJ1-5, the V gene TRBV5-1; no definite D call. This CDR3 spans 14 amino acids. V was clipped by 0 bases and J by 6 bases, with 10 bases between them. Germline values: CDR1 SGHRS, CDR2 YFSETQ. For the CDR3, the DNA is TGCGCCAGCAGCTTGGACCCGTCGGGTCAGCCCCAGCATTTT. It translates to CASSLDPSGQPQHF.

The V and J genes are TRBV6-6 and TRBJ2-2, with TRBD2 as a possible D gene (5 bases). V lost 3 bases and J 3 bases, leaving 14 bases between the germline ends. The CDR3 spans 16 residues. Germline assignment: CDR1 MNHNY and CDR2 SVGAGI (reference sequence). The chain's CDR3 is CASSYRTPRDTGELFF. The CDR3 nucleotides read TGTGCCAGCAGTTATCGGACTCCTCGGGACACCGGGGAGCTGTTTTTT.

In DNA, the CDR3 is TGCAGTGCTAGTACCCGGGGTTTCGACAATGAGCAGTTCTTC. It codes for CSASTRGFDNEQFF. The gene calls are TRBV20-1 and TRBJ2-1, with TRBD2 as a possible D gene (5 bases). This CDR3 spans 14 amino acids. V was trimmed by 3 bases and J by 5 bases, leaving 14 bases between them. Germline CDR1 DFQATT, CDR2 SNEGSKA (reference sequence).

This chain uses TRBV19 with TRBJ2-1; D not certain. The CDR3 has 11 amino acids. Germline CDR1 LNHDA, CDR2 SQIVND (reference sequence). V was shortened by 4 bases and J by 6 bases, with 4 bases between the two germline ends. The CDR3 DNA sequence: TGTGCCAGTAGTACCCTCAATGAGCAGTTCTTC. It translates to CASSTLNEQFF.

CDR3 residues: CASSLEGDSPLHF. CDR3 bases: TGTGCCAGCAGCTTAGAGGGGGATTCACCCCTCCACTTT. This chain uses TRBV7-2 with TRBJ1-6, with D maybe TRBD1 (6 bases). Germline V gene sequence: CDR1 SGHTA, CDR2 FQGNSA. This CDR3 contains 13 residues. Trimming removed 1 base at V and 8 bases at J, with 6 bases between.

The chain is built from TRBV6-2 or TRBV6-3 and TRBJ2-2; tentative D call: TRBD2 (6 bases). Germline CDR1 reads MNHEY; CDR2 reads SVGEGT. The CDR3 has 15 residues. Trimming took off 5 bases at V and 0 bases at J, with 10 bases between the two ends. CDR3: CASSASETNTGELFF. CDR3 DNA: TGTGCCAGCAGTGCTAGCGAAACGAACACCGGGGAGCTGTTTTTT.

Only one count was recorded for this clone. CDR3 amino acids: CASSAAGVYNEQFF. The CDR3 bases are TGTGCCAGCTCTGCGGCGGGTGTATACAATGAGCAGTTCTTC. The genes are TRBV18 and TRBJ2-1, with a possible D match to TRBD2 (5 bases). There are 14 residues in the CDR3. CDR1 and CDR2 (germline): KGHSH, LQKENI. V lost 6 bases and J lost 4, with 13 bases in between.

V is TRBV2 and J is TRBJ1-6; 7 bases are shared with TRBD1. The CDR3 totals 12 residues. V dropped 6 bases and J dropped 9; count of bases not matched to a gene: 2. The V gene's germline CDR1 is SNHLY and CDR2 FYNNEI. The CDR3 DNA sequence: TGTGCCAGCAGCGACAGGGCTTCACCCCTCCACTTT. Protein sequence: CASSDRASPLHF.

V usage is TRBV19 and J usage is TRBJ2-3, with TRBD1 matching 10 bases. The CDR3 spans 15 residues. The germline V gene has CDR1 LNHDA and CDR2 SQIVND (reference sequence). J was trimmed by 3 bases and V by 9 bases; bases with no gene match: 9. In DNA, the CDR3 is TGTGCCAGCGGCGGGACAGGGGAGTGGACAGATACGCAGTATTTT. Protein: CASGGTGEWTDTQYF.

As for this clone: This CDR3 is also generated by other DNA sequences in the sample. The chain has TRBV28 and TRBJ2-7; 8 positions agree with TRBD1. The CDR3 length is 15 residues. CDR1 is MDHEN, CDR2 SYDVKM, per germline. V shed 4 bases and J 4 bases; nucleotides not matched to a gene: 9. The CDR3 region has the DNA TGTGCCAGCAGTTCGTCAGGGGGCGGGTCATACGAGCAGTACTTC. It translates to CASSSSGGGSYEQYF.

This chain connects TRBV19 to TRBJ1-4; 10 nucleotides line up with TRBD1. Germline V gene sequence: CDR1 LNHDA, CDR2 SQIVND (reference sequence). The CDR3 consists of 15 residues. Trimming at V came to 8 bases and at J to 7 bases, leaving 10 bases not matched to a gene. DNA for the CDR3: TGTGCCAGTGCCCCGAGGACAGGGGGGAGTGAAAAACTGTTTTTT. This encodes CASAPRTGGSEKLFF.

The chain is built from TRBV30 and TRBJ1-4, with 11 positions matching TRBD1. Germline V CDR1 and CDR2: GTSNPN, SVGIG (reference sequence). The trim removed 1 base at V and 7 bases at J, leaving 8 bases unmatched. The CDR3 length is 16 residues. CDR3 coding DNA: TGTGCCTGGAGTGGTTCGGACAGGGGGCTGAGTGAAAAACTGTTTTTT. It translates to CAWSGSDRGLSEKLFF.

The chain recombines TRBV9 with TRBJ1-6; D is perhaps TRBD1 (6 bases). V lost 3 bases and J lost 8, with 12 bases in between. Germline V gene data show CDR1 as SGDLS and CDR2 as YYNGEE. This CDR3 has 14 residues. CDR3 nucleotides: TGTGCCAGCAGCGCCGGGGGGCGGGATTCACCCCTCCACTTT. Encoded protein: CASSAGGRDSPLHF.

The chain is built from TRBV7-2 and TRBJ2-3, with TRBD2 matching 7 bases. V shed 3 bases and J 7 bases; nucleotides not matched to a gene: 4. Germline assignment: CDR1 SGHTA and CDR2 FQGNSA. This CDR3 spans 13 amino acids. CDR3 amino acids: CASSLGTTNTQYF. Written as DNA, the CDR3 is TGTGCCAGCAGCTTGGGGACTACGAATACGCAGTATTTT.

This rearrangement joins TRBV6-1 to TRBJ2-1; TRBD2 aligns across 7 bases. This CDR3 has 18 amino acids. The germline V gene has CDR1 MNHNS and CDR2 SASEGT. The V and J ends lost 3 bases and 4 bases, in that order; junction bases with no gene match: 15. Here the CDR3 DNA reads TGTGCCAGCAGTGAGATCGCCGGGTGGGGGGGGACTTACAATGAGCAGTTCTTC. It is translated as CASSEIAGWGGTYNEQFF.

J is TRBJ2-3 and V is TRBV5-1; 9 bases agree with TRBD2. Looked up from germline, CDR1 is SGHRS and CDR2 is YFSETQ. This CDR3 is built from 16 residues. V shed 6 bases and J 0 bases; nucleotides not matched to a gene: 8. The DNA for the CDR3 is TGCGCCAGCACGGGGGGCGGGAGGGCCAGCACAGATACGCAGTATTTT. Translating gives CASTGGGRASTDTQYF.

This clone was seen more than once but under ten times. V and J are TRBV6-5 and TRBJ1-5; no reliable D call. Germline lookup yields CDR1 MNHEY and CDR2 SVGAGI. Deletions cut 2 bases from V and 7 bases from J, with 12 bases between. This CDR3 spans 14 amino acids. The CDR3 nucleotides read TGTGCCAGCAGTTACGCCTCCCGGGGACAGCCCCAGCATTTT. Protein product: CASSYASRGQPQHF.

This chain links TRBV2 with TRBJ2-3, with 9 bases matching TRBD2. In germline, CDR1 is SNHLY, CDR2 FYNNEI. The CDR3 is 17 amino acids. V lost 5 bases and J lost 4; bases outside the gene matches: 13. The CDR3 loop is CASSRDRVAGGADTQYF. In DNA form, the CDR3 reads TGTGCCAGCAGTAGAGACCGCGTGGCGGGGGGGGCAGATACGCAGTATTTT.

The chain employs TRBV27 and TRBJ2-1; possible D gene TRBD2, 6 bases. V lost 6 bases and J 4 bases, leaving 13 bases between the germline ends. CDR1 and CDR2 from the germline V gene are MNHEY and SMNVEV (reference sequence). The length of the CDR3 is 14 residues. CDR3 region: CASRWRGLYNEQFF. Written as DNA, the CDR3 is TGTGCCAGCAGATGGCGGGGCTTATACAATGAGCAGTTCTTC.

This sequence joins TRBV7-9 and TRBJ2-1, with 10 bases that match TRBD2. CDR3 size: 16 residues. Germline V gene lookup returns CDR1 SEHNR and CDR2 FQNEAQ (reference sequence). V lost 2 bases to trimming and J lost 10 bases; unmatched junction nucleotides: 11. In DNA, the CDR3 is TGTGCCAGCAGCTTATCAGCGGGAGGGCCGGGGGGGGAGCAGTTCTTC. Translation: CASSLSAGGPGGEQFF.

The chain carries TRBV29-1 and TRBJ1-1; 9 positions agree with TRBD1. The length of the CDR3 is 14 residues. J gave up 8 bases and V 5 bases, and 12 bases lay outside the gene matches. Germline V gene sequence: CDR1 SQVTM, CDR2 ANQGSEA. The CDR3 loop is CSVQKDPGQGEAFF. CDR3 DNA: TGCAGCGTTCAAAAGGATCCGGGACAGGGAGAAGCTTTCTTT. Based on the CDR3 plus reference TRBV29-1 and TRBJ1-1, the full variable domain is SAVISQKPSRDICQRGTSLTIQCQVDSQVTMMFWYRQQPGQSLTLIATANQGSEATYESGFVIDKFPISRPNLTFSTLTVSNMSPEDSSIYLCSVQKDPGQGEAFFGQGTRLTVV.